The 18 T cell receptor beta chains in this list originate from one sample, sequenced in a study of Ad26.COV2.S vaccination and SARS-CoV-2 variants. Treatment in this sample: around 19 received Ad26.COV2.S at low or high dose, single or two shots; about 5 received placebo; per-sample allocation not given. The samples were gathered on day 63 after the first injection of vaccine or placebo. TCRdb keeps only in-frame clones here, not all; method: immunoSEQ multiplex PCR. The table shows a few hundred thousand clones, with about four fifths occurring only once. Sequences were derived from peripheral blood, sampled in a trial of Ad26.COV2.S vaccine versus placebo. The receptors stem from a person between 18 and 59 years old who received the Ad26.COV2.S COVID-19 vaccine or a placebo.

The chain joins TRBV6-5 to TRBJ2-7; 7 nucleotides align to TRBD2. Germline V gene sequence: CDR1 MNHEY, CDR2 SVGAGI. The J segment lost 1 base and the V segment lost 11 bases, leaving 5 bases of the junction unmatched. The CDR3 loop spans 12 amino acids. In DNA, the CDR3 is TGTGCCTGTTCTAGCGGTTCCTACGAGCAGTACTTC. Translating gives CACSSGSYEQYF.

CDR3 loop: CASRKGGGEKLFF. As DNA, the CDR3 is TGTGCCAGCAGGAAAGGGGGCGGTGAAAAACTGTTTTTT. The chain recombines TRBV11-2 with TRBJ1-4, with 7 bases lining up with TRBD1. The V segment lost 6 bases and the J segment 7 bases; nucleotides outside the gene matches: 5. CDR1 and CDR2 (germline): SGHAT, FQNNGV. The CDR3 loop spans 13 amino acids. Filled out from reference TRBV11-2 and TRBJ1-4, the complete variable domain reads EAGVAQSPRYKIIEKRQSVAFWCNPISGHATLYWYQQILGQGPKLLIQFQNNGVVDDSQLPKDRFSAERLKGVDSTLKIQPAKLEDSAVYLCASRKGGGEKLFFGSGTQLSVL.

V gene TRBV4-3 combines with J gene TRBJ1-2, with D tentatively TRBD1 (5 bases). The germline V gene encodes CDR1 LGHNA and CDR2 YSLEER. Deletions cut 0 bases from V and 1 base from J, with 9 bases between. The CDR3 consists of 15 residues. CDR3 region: CASSQEAGSNYGYTF. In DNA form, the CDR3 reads TGCGCCAGCAGCCAAGAAGCAGGGAGTAACTATGGCTACACCTTC.

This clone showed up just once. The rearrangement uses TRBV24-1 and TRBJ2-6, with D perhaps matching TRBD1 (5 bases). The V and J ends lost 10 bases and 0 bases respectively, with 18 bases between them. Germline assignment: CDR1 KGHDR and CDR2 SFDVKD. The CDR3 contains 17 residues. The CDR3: CATSKRPRDSGANVLTF. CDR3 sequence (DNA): TGTGCCACTTCGAAGCGCCCCAGGGACTCTGGGGCCAACGTCCTGACTTTC.

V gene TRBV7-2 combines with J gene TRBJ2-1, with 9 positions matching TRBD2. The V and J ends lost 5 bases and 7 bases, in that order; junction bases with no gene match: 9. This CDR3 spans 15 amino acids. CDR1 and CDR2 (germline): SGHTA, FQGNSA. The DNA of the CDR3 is TGTGCCAGCAGCCTAGGGCGGGGGGGGCCTAATGAGCAGTTCTTC. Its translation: CASSLGRGGPNEQFF.

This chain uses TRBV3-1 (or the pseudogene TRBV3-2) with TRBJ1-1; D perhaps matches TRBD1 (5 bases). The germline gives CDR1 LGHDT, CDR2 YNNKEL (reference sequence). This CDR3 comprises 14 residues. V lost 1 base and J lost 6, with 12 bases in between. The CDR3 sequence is CASSQGVARAEAFF. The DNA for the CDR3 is TGTGCCAGCAGCCAAGGGGTGGCCAGGGCTGAAGCTTTCTTT.

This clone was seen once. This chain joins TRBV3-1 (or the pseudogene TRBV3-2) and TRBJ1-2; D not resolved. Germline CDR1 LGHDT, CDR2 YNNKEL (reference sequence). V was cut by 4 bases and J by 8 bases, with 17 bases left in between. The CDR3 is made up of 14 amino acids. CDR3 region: CASSLRNSIQGYTF. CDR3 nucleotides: TGTGCCAGCAGCCTCCGAAACTCGATACAAGGCTACACCTTC.

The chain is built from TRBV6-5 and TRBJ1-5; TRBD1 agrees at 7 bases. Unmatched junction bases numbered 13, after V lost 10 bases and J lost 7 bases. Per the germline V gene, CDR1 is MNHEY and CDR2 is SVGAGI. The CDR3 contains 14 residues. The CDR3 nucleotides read TGTGCCACCTCATTAGGACAGGAGTCCCAGCCCCAGCATTTT. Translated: CATSLGQESQPQHF.

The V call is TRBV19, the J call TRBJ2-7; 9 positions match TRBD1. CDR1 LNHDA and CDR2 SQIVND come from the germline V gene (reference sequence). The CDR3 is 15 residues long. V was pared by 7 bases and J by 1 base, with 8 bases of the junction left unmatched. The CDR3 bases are TGTGCCAGTACCTCGCCGGGACAGGGATCCTACGAGCAGTACTTC. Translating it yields CASTSPGQGSYEQYF. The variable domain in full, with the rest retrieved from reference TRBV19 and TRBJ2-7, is DGGITQSPKYLFRKEGQNVTLSCEQNLNHDAMYWYRQDPGQGLRLIYYSQIVNDFQKGDIAEGYSVSREKKESFPLTVTSAQKNPTAFYLCASTSPGQGSYEQYFGPGTRLTVT.

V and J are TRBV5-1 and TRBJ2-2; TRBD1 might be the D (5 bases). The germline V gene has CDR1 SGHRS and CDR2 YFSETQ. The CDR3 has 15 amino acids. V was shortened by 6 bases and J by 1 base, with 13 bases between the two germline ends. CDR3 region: CASIKDIGNTGELFF. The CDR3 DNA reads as TGCGCCAGCATAAAGGACATAGGGAACACCGGGGAGCTGTTTTTT.

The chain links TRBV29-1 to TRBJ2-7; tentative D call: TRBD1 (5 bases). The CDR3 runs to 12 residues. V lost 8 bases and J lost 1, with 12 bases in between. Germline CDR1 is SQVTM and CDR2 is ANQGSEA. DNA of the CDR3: TGCAGCTTTAGGACAAATTCCTACGAGCAGTACTTC. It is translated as CSFRTNSYEQYF.

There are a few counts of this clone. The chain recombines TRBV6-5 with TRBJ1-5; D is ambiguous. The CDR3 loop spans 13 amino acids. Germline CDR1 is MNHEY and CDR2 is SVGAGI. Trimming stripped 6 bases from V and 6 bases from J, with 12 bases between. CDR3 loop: CASSSSVGQPQHF. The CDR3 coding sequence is TGTGCCAGCAGCTCTTCAGTGGGTCAGCCCCAGCATTTT.

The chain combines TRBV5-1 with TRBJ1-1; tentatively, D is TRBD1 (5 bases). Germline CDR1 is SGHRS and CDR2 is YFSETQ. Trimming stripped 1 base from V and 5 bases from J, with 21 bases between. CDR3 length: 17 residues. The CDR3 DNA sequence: TGCGCCAGCAGCTTGAATACCGGGGGTTCAGGGAGAACTGAAGCTTTCTTT. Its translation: CASSLNTGGSGRTEAFF.

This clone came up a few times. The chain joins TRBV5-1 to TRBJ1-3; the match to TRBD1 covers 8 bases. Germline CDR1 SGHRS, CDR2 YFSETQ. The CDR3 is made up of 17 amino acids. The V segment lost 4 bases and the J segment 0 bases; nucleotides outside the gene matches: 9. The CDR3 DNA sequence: TGCGCCAGCAGCAAACAGGGGGTACCTAGCTCTGGAAACACCATATATTTT. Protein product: CASSKQGVPSSGNTIYF. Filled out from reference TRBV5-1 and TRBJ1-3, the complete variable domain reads KAGVTQTPRYLIKTRGQQVTLSCSPISGHRSVSWYQQTPGQGLQFLFEYFSETQRNKGNFPGRFSGRQFSNSRSEMNVSTLELGDSALYLCASSKQGVPSSGNTIYFGEGSWLTVV.

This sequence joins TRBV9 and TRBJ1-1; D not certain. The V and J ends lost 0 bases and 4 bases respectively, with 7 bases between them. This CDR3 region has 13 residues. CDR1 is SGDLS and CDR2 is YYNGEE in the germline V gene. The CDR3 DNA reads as TGTGCCAGCAGCGTAGGGCAGACCACTGAAGCTTTCTTT. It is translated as CASSVGQTTEAFF.

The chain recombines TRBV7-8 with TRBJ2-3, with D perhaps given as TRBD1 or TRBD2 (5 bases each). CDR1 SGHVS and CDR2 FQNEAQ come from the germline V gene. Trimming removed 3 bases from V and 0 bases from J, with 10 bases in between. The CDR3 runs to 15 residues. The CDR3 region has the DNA TGTGCCAGCAGCTTCCTGGGACCTAGCACAGATACGCAGTATTTT. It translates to CASSFLGPSTDTQYF.

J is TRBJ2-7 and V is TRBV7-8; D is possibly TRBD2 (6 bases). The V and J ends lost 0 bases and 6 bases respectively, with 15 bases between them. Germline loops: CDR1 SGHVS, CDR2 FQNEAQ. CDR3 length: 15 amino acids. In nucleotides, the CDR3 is TGTGCCAGCAGCTTAGCGCGACTAGACTCCCCCGAGCAGTACTTC. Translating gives CASSLARLDSPEQYF.

CDR3 loop: CASSSPGTGRYGYTF. In nucleotides, the CDR3 is TGTGCCAGCAGCTCACCCGGGACAGGGAGATATGGCTACACCTTC. V usage is TRBV9 and J usage is TRBJ1-2, with 9 bases that match TRBD1. This CDR3 comprises 15 residues. The V and J ends lost 4 bases and 5 bases, in that order; junction bases with no gene match: 9. The V gene's germline CDR1 is SGDLS and CDR2 YYNGEE.